This passage covers 18 T cell receptor beta chains from one sample sequenced in a study of neoadjuvant nivolumab and ipilimumab in lung cancer. The method was immunoSEQ multiplex PCR; TCRdb's version includes in-frame clones alone and lacks a portion of them. The sample includes tens of thousands of clones, approximately 92% of them seen just once. The source material was peripheral blood, sampled before neoadjuvant nivolumab, alone or with ipilimumab. These receptors all stem from an adult with non-small cell lung cancer.

This chain uses TRBV9 with TRBJ1-1, with a possible D match to TRBD1 (6 bases). Germline CDR1 reads SGDLS; CDR2 reads YYNGEE. V gave up 6 bases and J gave up 0 bases, with 15 bases separating them. The CDR3 consists of 15 residues. In DNA, the CDR3 is TGTGCCAGCAACAGGGATCCTCTCATGAACACTGAAGCTTTCTTT. Translating it yields CASNRDPLMNTEAFF.

V and J are TRBV18 and TRBJ2-7; no reliable D call. This CDR3 is 11 amino acids long. Trimming took off 2 bases at V and 5 bases at J, with 4 bases between the two ends. Germline V lookup: CDR1 KGHSH, CDR2 LQKENI. CDR3 protein: CASSPSHEQYF. The CDR3 DNA follows: TGTGCCAGCTCACCATCCCACGAGCAGTACTTC.

The V gene is TRBV18, the J gene TRBJ1-3, with D possibly TRBD1 on 5 matching bases. This CDR3 contains 15 residues. Trimming removed 3 bases from V and 1 base from J, with 10 bases in between. The germline CDR1 and CDR2 sequences are KGHSH and LQKENI. The DNA for the CDR3 is TGTGCCAGCTCACCTTCCCAGGGTTCTGGAAACACCATATATTTT. Its translation is CASSPSQGSGNTIYF.

The CDR3 nucleotides read TGTGCCAGCAGCTTAGATGGGGTAGCGGGAGTTGGTACGCAGTATTTT. As protein: CASSLDGVAGVGTQYF. The J gene is TRBJ2-3, the V gene TRBV7-2; the match to TRBD2 covers 9 bases. The V segment lost 1 base and the J segment 8 bases; nucleotides outside the gene matches: 10. This CDR3 is built from 16 residues. Germline V lookup: CDR1 SGHTA, CDR2 FQGNSA.

The gene calls are TRBV6-5 and TRBJ1-2; TRBD1 matches at 12 bases. This CDR3 comprises 15 residues. In germline, CDR1 is MNHEY, CDR2 SVGAGI. After removal of 6 bases from V and 2 bases from J, the junction contained 4 bases not matched to a gene. CDR3 coding DNA: TGTGCCAGCAGATACGGGACAGGGGGCAACTATGGCTACACCTTC. Its translation: CASRYGTGGNYGYTF.

The V gene is TRBV13, the J gene TRBJ2-7; 8 nucleotides agree with TRBD2. Trimming removed 2 bases from V and 0 bases from J; junction bases left unmatched: 0. The CDR3 covers 14 residues. Germline V lookup: CDR1 PRHDT, CDR2 FYEKMQ (reference sequence). CDR3 in DNA: TGTGCCAGCAGCTTAAGCGGGAGCTCCTACGAGCAGTACTTC. Amino acids: CASSLSGSSYEQYF.

The chain is built from TRBV5-6 and TRBJ2-7, with D hard to call. CDR3 size: 12 residues. Germline CDR1 SGHDT, CDR2 YYEEEE. V lost 3 bases, J lost 3 bases, and 7 bases lay in between. The DNA for the CDR3 is TGTGCCAGCAGCTCCTATTACTACGAGCAGTACTTC. Translating it yields CASSSYYYEQYF.

The chain has TRBV10-2 and TRBJ2-7; D is possibly TRBD1 or TRBD2 (6 bases each). The germline V gene has CDR1 WSHSY and CDR2 SAAADI. This CDR3 region has 16 residues. V was cut by 3 bases and J by 0 bases, with 15 bases left in between. CDR3 protein: CASSDAGHISSYEQYF. DNA of the CDR3: TGCGCCAGCAGTGACGCGGGACACATTTCCTCCTACGAGCAGTACTTC.

V gene TRBV6-1 combines with J gene TRBJ2-2, with D uncertain. V shed 5 bases and J shed 3 bases, with 4 bases lying between them. This CDR3 has 12 residues. Germline-derived CDR1 and CDR2 are MNHNS and SASEGT. CDR3 DNA: TGTGCCAGCAGTACAGACACCGGGGAGCTGTTTTTT. This encodes CASSTDTGELFF.

The J gene is TRBJ2-1, the V gene TRBV5-1, with 8 nucleotides matching TRBD1. CDR1 is SGHRS, CDR2 YFSETQ, per germline. The CDR3 extends over 15 amino acids. Trimming at V came to 0 bases and at J to 7 bases, leaving 6 bases not matched to a gene. CDR3 nucleotides: TGCGCCAGCAGCTTGGAGACAGGGGTAGTTAATGAGCAGTTCTTC. This codes for CASSLETGVVNEQFF.

The chain couples TRBV5-1 to TRBJ1-1, with D unresolved. CDR1 and CDR2 from the germline V gene are SGHRS and YFSETQ. V was cut by 4 bases and J by 1 base, with 17 bases left in between. The CDR3 spans 16 residues. The CDR3 sequence: CASSPSPSPANTEAFF. The CDR3 DNA sequence: TGCGCCAGCAGCCCAAGCCCTTCCCCCGCGAACACTGAAGCTTTCTTT.

This chain joins TRBV10-1 and TRBJ2-1, with D hard to call. This CDR3 region has 14 residues. V gave up 2 bases and J gave up 3 bases, with 8 bases separating them. Germline V gene lookup returns CDR1 WNHNN and CDR2 SYGVQD (reference sequence). This CDR3 reads CASSETTLYNEQFF. CDR3 in DNA: TGCGCCAGCAGTGAGACGACCCTCTACAATGAGCAGTTCTTC.

This clone showed up just a few times. The V and J genes are TRBV28 and TRBJ1-1, with D tentatively TRBD1 (6 bases). Germline-derived CDR1 and CDR2 are MDHEN and SYDVKM. With 1 base removed from V and 6 bases from J, the gap between germline ends came to 12 bases. The CDR3 has 14 amino acids. CDR3 nucleotide sequence: TGTGCCAGCAGTTTATTGCAGGGGCTGGCTGAAGCTTTCTTT. Amino acid sequence: CASSLLQGLAEAFF.

This chain uses TRBV9 with TRBJ1-2, with TRBD1 as a possible D gene (5 bases). The V gene lost 2 bases and the J gene lost 4 bases, with 15 bases spanning the gap. Germline assignment: CDR1 SGDLS and CDR2 YYNGEE. This CDR3 spans 15 amino acids. In DNA, the CDR3 is TGTGCCAGCAGCGTGGGGTACCCGGGGCCCTATGGCTACACCTTC. Its protein product is CASSVGYPGPYGYTF.

The chain links TRBV6-5 to TRBJ2-7; TRBD2 is a possible D gene (6 bases). The V gene lost 0 bases and the J gene lost 3 bases, with 12 bases spanning the gap. From germline, CDR1 is MNHEY and CDR2 SVGAGI. The CDR3 runs 15 residues. The CDR3 reads CASSYSAGGHYEQYF. CDR3 sequence (DNA): TGTGCCAGCAGTTACTCGGCCGGGGGTCACTACGAGCAGTACTTC.

J is TRBJ2-1 and V is TRBV13; 7 bases map to TRBD1. V was pared by 5 bases and J by 3 bases, with 10 bases of the junction left unmatched. Germline V gives CDR1 PRHDT, CDR2 FYEKMQ (reference sequence). This CDR3 region has 16 residues. As DNA, the CDR3 is TGTGCCAGCAGCCCTCGACAGGGATTAGTCTACAATGAGCAGTTCTTC. It yields the protein CASSPRQGLVYNEQFF.

The chain has TRBV19 and TRBJ2-7, with 12 bases matching TRBD2. This CDR3 spans 16 amino acids. CDR1 and CDR2 (germline): LNHDA, SQIVND (reference sequence). The V gene end was trimmed by 6 bases and the J gene end by 0 bases; junction bases not matched to a gene: 6. CDR3 region: CASRGLAGGDSYEQYF. CDR3 coding DNA: TGTGCCAGTAGGGGTCTAGCGGGAGGGGACTCCTACGAGCAGTACTTC.

The genes are TRBV5-4 and TRBJ2-3; 12 nucleotides match TRBD1. CDR1 and CDR2 (germline): SGHNT, YYREEE (reference sequence). CDR3 length: 16 amino acids. V shed 4 bases, J shed 4 bases, and the junction held 7 bases outside the gene matches. The CDR3 DNA is TGTGCCAGCAGCCTTGGGACAGGGGGCTTGGCAGATACGCAGTATTTT. Amino acids: CASSLGTGGLADTQYF.